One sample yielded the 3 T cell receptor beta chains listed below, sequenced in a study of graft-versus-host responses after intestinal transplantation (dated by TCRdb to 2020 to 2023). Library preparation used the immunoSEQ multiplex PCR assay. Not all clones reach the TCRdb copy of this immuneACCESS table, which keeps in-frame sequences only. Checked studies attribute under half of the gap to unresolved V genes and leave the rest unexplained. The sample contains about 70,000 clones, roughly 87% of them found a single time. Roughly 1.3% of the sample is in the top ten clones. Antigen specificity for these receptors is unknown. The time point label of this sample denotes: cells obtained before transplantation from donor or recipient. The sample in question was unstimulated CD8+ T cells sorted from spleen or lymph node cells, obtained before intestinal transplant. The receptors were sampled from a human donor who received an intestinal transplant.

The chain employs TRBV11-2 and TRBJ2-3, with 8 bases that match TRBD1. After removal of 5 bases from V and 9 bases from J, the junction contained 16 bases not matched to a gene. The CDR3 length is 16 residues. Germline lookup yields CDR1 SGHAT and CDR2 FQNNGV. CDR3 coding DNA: TGTGCCAGCAGCCCCAACCCGACAGGGGTGCTGGCGACGCAGTATTTT. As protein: CASSPNPTGVLATQYF.

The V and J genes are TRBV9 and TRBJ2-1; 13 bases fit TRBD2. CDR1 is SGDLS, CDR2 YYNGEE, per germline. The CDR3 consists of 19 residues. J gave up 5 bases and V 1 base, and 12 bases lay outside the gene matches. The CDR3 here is CASSVPTSGGNDIHNEQFF. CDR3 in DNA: TGTGCCAGCAGCGTACCGACTAGCGGGGGGAACGATATTCACAATGAGCAGTTCTTC. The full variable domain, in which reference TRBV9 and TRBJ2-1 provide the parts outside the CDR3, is DSGVTQTPKHLITATGQRVTLRCSPRSGDLSVYWYQQSLDQGLQFLIQYYNGEERAKGNILERFSAQQFPDLHSELNLSSLELGDSALYFCASSVPTSGGNDIHNEQFFGPGTRLTVL.

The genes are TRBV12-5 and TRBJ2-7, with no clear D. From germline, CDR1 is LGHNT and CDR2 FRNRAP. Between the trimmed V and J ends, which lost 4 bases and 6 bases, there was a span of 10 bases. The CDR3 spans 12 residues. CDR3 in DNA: TGTGCTAGTGGTTCCGGGTCGGGCGAGCAGTACTTC. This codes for CASGSGSGEQYF.